This section outlines one T cell receptor beta chain sequence together with its context. This specimen belongs to a study of blood T cell repertoires in COVID-19. Whole-study context: The United States, Italy and Spain were the sources of the acute and convalescent COVID-19 samples. Sample material is recorded as cDNA or gDNA derived from T cells, B-cell-depleted T cells, or PBMCs.

CDR3 size: 18 residues. Per germline, CDR1 WSHSY and CDR2 SAAADI. The V and J ends lost 8 bases and 6 bases, in that order; junction bases with no gene match: 17. Study processing details: Amplification from reference gene primers served as the basis for estimated nucleated cell counts. Libraries were prepared by immunoSEQ multiplex PCR; TCRdb keeps only in-frame clonotypes and omits some of them. V and J calls plus clone size are reproduced from that table; the DNA served to infer D and trimming. The repertoire holds roughly 120,000 clones, with about 90% as singletons. The material sequenced was peripheral blood. The J gene is TRBJ2-3, the V gene TRBV10-2; 13 bases match TRBD2. The clonotype comes from a woman aged 45-59 years with active or convalescent COVID-19. CDR3: CASRWTSGSLGPGDTQYF. CDR3 nucleotide sequence: TGCGCCAGCCGATGGACTAGCGGGAGTTTGGGGCCAGGGGATACGCAGTATTTT.